This note documents a single T cell receptor beta chain sequence. The antigen is unknown. In germline, CDR1 is KGHSH, CDR2 LQKENI. Trimming left V 1 base short and J 5 bases short, with 14 bases between. The CDR3 has 15 residues. This specimen belongs to a study of blood T cells in healthy people across ages. A J-beta primer mix and a sample-barcoded 5' primer were used in a second PCR of roughly 6 to 12 cycles. A single record per CDR3 protein comes from TCRdb applying MiXCR to the 5' RACE reads. The sample shows more than 800,000 distinct CDR3 sequences, 40% to 55% of them seen only once. Findings and caveats of the study: Unsorted PBMCs ruled out conclusive naive versus antigen-experienced comparison. In older individuals, TCR beta diversity per million T cells was lower, falling roughly linearly with age.

The sample consisted of blood. V usage is TRBV18 and J usage is TRBJ2-5, with D perhaps TRBD1 (6 bases). The receptor comes from a woman in her sixties in good health. This chain's CDR3 is CASSPLTGKEETQYF. The DNA for the CDR3 is TGTGCCAGCTCACCACTTACAGGGAAAGAGGAGACCCAGTACTTC.